The next 19 T cell receptor beta chains were all read from a single sample in a study of OX40 agonist ivuxolimab in advanced cancers. The assay was immunoSEQ multiplex PCR, and TCRdb's table has in-frame clones only and misses some. The sample yields 25,000 to 35,000 clones, about 88% seen once. The sample consisted of CD4+ or CD8+ T cells sorted from blood, taken in a trial of the OX40 agonist ivuxolimab. Every receptor here comes from an adult with an advanced solid tumor such as melanoma, head and neck, liver or kidney cancer.

This clone is deemed medium-sized. The rearrangement uses TRBV7-6 and TRBJ2-5; D remains unclear. CDR1 is SGHVS and CDR2 is FNYEAQ in the germline V gene. The CDR3 contains 13 residues. The V end lost 5 bases, the J end lost 7 bases, and 14 bases lay between the germline ends. Here the CDR3 DNA reads TGTGCCAGCAGCCCAGATTTCATCGGGACCCAGTACTTC. The encoded protein is CASSPDFIGTQYF.

In this sample, this clone turned up a few times. The gene calls are TRBV19 and TRBJ1-1, with 7 bases aligning to TRBD1. The J segment lost 5 bases and the V segment lost 6 bases, leaving 12 bases of the junction unmatched. The germline gives CDR1 LNHDA, CDR2 SQIVND (reference sequence). The CDR3 covers 15 residues. CDR3: CASRNLRGRYTEAFF. In DNA, the CDR3 is TGTGCCAGTAGGAACTTGAGGGGGCGTTATACTGAAGCTTTCTTT. The whole variable domain, filled in from reference TRBV19 and TRBJ1-1, reads DGGITQSPKYLFRKEGQNVTLSCEQNLNHDAMYWYRQDPGQGLRLIYYSQIVNDFQKGDIAEGYSVSREKKESFPLTVTSAQKNPTAFYLCASRNLRGRYTEAFFGQGTRLTVV.

The chain has TRBV6-1 and TRBJ1-3; 8 bases agree with TRBD1. CDR1 is MNHNS, CDR2 SASEGT, per germline. With V trimmed by 5 bases and J by 12 bases, 9 bases remained unmatched. The CDR3 contains 13 residues. The CDR3 loop is CASSNGQGEGIYF. In DNA, the CDR3 is TGTGCCAGCAGTAATGGACAGGGAGAGGGCATATATTTT.

V and J are TRBV5-1 and TRBJ2-7, with D unclear. Trimming stripped 0 bases from V and 2 bases from J, with 9 bases between. Germline V gives CDR1 SGHRS, CDR2 YFSETQ. The CDR3 runs 14 residues. The CDR3 sequence is CASSLGQETYEQYF. CDR3 nucleotides: TGCGCCAGCAGCTTGGGTCAGGAGACCTACGAGCAGTACTTC. The full variable domain, rest sourced from reference TRBV5-1 and TRBJ2-7, is KAGVTQTPRYLIKTRGQQVTLSCSPISGHRSVSWYQQTPGQGLQFLFEYFSETQRNKGNFPGRFSGRQFSNSRSEMNVSTLELGDSALYLCASSLGQETYEQYFGPGTRLTVT.

J is TRBJ2-7 and V is TRBV5-6, with a possible D match to TRBD1 (6 bases). CDR1 and CDR2 from the germline V gene are SGHDT and YYEEEE. This CDR3 comprises 12 residues. V shed 7 bases and J shed 5 bases, with 13 bases lying between them. CDR3 nucleotides: TGTGCCAGCGGTGACAGGCCTGACGAGCAGTACTTC. Encoded protein: CASGDRPDEQYF.

The chain has TRBV6-5 and TRBJ1-2; D unclear. The CDR3 spans 12 residues. The germline gives CDR1 MNHEY, CDR2 SVGAGI. V lost 7 bases to trimming and J lost 7 bases, with 13 bases between them. Here the CDR3 reads CASTKGLGGYTF. CDR3 in DNA: TGTGCCAGCACCAAAGGACTGGGTGGCTACACCTTC.

The chain recombines TRBV29-1 with TRBJ2-1; 7 bases match TRBD1. The V gene end was trimmed by 1 base and the J gene end by 7 bases; junction bases not matched to a gene: 4. Germline V lookup: CDR1 SQVTM, CDR2 ANQGSEA. The CDR3 has 13 residues. The CDR3 bases are TGCAGCGTTGAAGGAAGACAGGGAAATGAGCAGTTCTTC. Translated: CSVEGRQGNEQFF.

The rearrangement uses TRBV4-1 and TRBJ2-2; no definite D call. The germline V and J ends were trimmed by 4 bases and 1 base, with 7 bases remaining between them. This CDR3 comprises 14 residues. CDR1 is MGHRA and CDR2 is YSYEKL in the germline V gene. This CDR3 reads CASSPSMNTGELFF. CDR3 nucleotides: TGCGCCAGCAGCCCATCAATGAACACCGGGGAGCTGTTTTTT.

Notes on this clone: Other nucleotide sequences in the sample specify the same CDR3. The chain has TRBV13 and TRBJ2-7, with D possibly being TRBD2 (6 bases). The CDR3 length is 12 residues. CDR1 PRHDT and CDR2 FYEKMQ come from the germline V gene (reference sequence). Trimming shortened V by 6 bases and J by 7 bases, and 13 bases separated the two germline ends. Written as DNA, the CDR3 is TGTGCCAGCAGGGTGGGGGGTGGAGAGCAGTACTTC. Its protein product is CASRVGGGEQYF.

The rearrangement links TRBV28 to TRBJ1-5; 11 bases are shared with TRBD1. Germline V CDR1 and CDR2: MDHEN, SYDVKM. V lost 3 bases, J lost 7 bases, and 8 bases stayed unmatched. The CDR3 runs 16 residues. The CDR3 loop reads CASSLSGQGAGQPQHF. CDR3 sequence (DNA): TGTGCCAGCAGTTTGAGCGGACAGGGGGCAGGGCAGCCCCAGCATTTT.

The V and J genes are TRBV7-9 and TRBJ2-5, with 13 bases identical to TRBD2. With 5 bases clipped from V and 5 bases from J, the junction kept 2 bases outside the gene matches. Germline CDR1 reads SEHNR; CDR2 reads FQNEAQ (reference sequence). The CDR3 totals 14 residues. CDR3 sequence reads: CASSELAGGETQYF. CDR3 nucleotide sequence: TGTGCCAGCAGCGAACTAGCGGGGGGGGAGACCCAGTACTTC. Full variable domain (missing parts from reference TRBV7-9 and TRBJ2-5): DTGVSQNPRHKITKRGQNVTFRCDPISEHNRLYWYRQTLGQGPEFLTYFQNEAQLEKSRLLSDRFSAERPKGSFSTLEIQRTEQGDSAMYLCASSELAGGETQYFGPGTRLLVL.

In this sample, this clone turned up a few times. CDR3 sequence reads: CASSVEAGGPGGELFF. As DNA, the CDR3 is TGTGCCAGCAGCGTAGAAGCGGGAGGGCCTGGCGGGGAGCTGTTTTTT. The chain uses TRBV9 and TRBJ2-2; 10 bases align to TRBD2. CDR1 and CDR2 (germline): SGDLS, YYNGEE. CDR3 length: 16 amino acids. After removal of 0 bases from V and 7 bases from J, the junction contained 6 bases not matched to a gene.

This chain joins TRBV28 and TRBJ1-5; TRBD1 is a possible D gene (6 bases). The CDR3 length is 14 residues. The V and J ends lost 5 bases and 4 bases respectively, with 12 bases between them. Germline values: CDR1 MDHEN, CDR2 SYDVKM. The DNA for the CDR3 is TGTGCCAGCAGTGCCCGGACAGCGAATCAGCCCCAGCATTTT. Translated: CASSARTANQPQHF. Combining the CDR3 with reference TRBV28 and TRBJ1-5 gives the whole variable domain DVKVTQSSRYLVKRTGEKVFLECVQDMDHENMFWYRQDPGLGLRLIYFSYDVKMKEKGDIPEGYSVSREKKERFSLILESASTNQTSMYLCASSARTANQPQHFGDGTRLSIL.

This rearrangement joins TRBV14 to TRBJ1-1, with a weak D call TRBD1 (5 bases). Trimming shortened V by 4 bases and J by 2 bases, and 11 bases separated the two germline ends. The length of the CDR3 is 14 residues. Germline CDR1 SGHDN, CDR2 FVKESK. In DNA form, the CDR3 reads TGTGCCAGCAGCCTCCGGGGGATTAACACTGAAGCTTTCTTT. Protein: CASSLRGINTEAFF.

The chain employs TRBV7-9 and TRBJ1-1; weak D call: TRBD1 (5 bases). The CDR3 has 15 residues. Germline CDR1 and CDR2: SEHNR and FQNEAQ (reference sequence). The V gene lost 1 base and the J gene lost 0 bases, with 9 bases spanning the gap. The chain's CDR3 is CASSLVGGVNTEAFF. The CDR3 bases are TGTGCCAGCAGCTTAGTCGGGGGAGTGAACACTGAAGCTTTCTTT.

The rearrangement uses TRBV7-9 and TRBJ2-7, with TRBD1 matching over 8 bases. Trimming cost V 1 base and J 5 bases; bases outside gene matches: 7. The V gene's germline CDR1 is SEHNR and CDR2 FQNEAQ (reference sequence). The CDR3 totals 15 residues. The CDR3 DNA sequence: TGTGCCAGCAGCTTAGTGGCAGGGGGCTTCCACGAGCAGTACTTC. This codes for CASSLVAGGFHEQYF.

This clone was observed once. This sequence joins TRBV6-1 and TRBJ2-3; D remains unclear. CDR3 length: 15 residues. Trimming took 3 bases from V and 6 from J, leaving 16 bases between them. The germline V gene encodes CDR1 MNHNS and CDR2 SASEGT. CDR3 amino acids: CASSDPQLAVDTQYF. Here the CDR3 DNA reads TGTGCCAGCAGTGATCCCCAACTTGCGGTGGATACGCAGTATTTT.

The chain is built from TRBV19 and TRBJ1-3; D ambiguous. This CDR3 is 16 amino acids long. Trimming cost V 4 bases and J 3 bases, with 16 bases left between them. The germline CDR1 and CDR2 sequences are LNHDA and SQIVND (reference sequence). CDR3 in amino acids: CASSNQREWSGNTIYF. As DNA, the CDR3 is TGTGCCAGTAGTAACCAGAGGGAATGGAGTGGAAACACCATATATTTT. The full variable domain, its missing parts supplied by reference TRBV19 and TRBJ1-3, is DGGITQSPKYLFRKEGQNVTLSCEQNLNHDAMYWYRQDPGQGLRLIYYSQIVNDFQKGDIAEGYSVSREKKESFPLTVTSAQKNPTAFYLCASSNQREWSGNTIYFGEGSWLTVV.

The V call is TRBV11-3, the J call TRBJ1-1, with D unresolved. This CDR3 contains 12 residues. V was clipped by 1 base and J by 3 bases, with 3 bases between them. Germline CDR1 and CDR2: SGHNT and YENEEA. Written as DNA, the CDR3 is TGTGCCAGCAGCTTAGGGGACACTGAAGCTTTCTTT. It encodes CASSLGDTEAFF.